This T cell receptor (beta chain) derives from a study of CD8+CD57+ T cells in acquired aplastic anemia. As for the study in general: DNA recovered from sorted CD4+ and CD8+ cells had a mean of approximately 3.2 ug. Healthy donors yielded 9 million to 14 million CD4+ cell reads on average. Broader study findings: Some 30 shared CD8+ CDR3s appeared highly expressed within patients' immunodominant clones.

This clonotype occurred many times. The antigen is unknown. Profiling of TCR beta VDJ combinations and CDR3 sequences used genomic DNA as template. TCRdb re-derived calls from the reads in MiXCR, one entry per CDR3 protein. The sample records approximately 99,000 distinct CDR3 sequences, roughly 50% being singletons. The TCR comes from a human donor in good health, serving as a control. Specimen: sorted CD4+, CD8+, or CD8+CD57+ T cells (not recorded which) from PBMCs.

The DNA of the CDR3 is TGTGCCAGCAGCTTCGATATAGAGCGTTATTACTATGGCTACACCTTC. Amino acid sequence: CASSFDIERYYYGYTF. The chain joins TRBV5-6 to TRBJ1-2; D uncertain. The CDR3 is made up of 16 amino acids. Germline CDR1 reads SGHDT; CDR2 reads YYEEEE. V was clipped by 2 bases and J by 3 bases, with 17 bases between them. The full variable domain, in which reference TRBV5-6 and TRBJ1-2 provide the parts outside the CDR3, is DAGVTQSPTHLIKTRGQQVTLRCSPKSGHDTVSWYQQALGQGPQFIFQYYEEEERQRGNFPDRFSGHQFPNYSSELNVNALLLGDSALYLCASSFDIERYYYGYTFGSGTRLTVV.